Listed below are T cell receptor beta chains from one sample, sequenced in a study of identical twins. TCRdb re-analysed the 5' RACE reads in MiXCR, keeping a single row per CDR3 protein. The profile shows approximately 550,000 distinct CDR3 sequences, approximately 20% of them singletons. Separately, the same data were catalogued under a study of yellow fever vaccine responses in identical twins.

The material sequenced was CD4+ T cells sorted from blood. All receptors derive from a woman aged 18-30 years in good health. Both conserved end residues are part of each CDR3. Fields, in order: D gene, V gene, clone size, J gene, CDR3 protein, CDR3 DNA. D genes are given only for firm matches. Expanded clones are given a class, and other clones once, few, many or no size at all.

d_call: -
v_call: TRBV7-2
clone_size: -
j_call: TRBJ1-5
cdr3_aa: CASSLAAGVNQPQHF
cdr3_nt: TGTGCCAGCAGCTTAGCCGCGGGGGTTAACCAGCCCCAGCATTTT

d_call: -
v_call: TRBV27
clone_size: -
j_call: TRBJ2-3
cdr3_aa: CASSASGTLSQDTQYF
cdr3_nt: TGTGCCAGCAGTGCTTCCGGGACCCTATCTCAAGATACGCAGTATTTT

d_call: -
v_call: TRBV20-1
clone_size: -
j_call: TRBJ2-1
cdr3_aa: CSARDLDLSSYNEQFF
cdr3_nt: TGCAGTGCTAGAGATCTAGACTTGAGCTCCTACAATGAGCAGTTCTTC

d_call: -
v_call: TRBV7-9
clone_size: few
j_call: TRBJ1-2
cdr3_aa: CASSPQEGGYGYTF
cdr3_nt: TGTGCCAGCAGCCCACAGGAGGGGGGGTATGGCTACACCTTC

d_call: -
v_call: TRBV3-1
clone_size: -
j_call: TRBJ2-1
cdr3_aa: CASSQVGGSYNEQFF
cdr3_nt: TGTGCCAGCAGCCAAGTGGGGGGATCATACAATGAGCAGTTCTTC

d_call: TRBD2
v_call: TRBV7-3
clone_size: many
j_call: TRBJ2-1
cdr3_aa: CASSFGLANEQFF
cdr3_nt: TGTGCCAGCAGCTTCGGACTAGCCAATGAGCAGTTCTTC

d_call: TRBD1
v_call: TRBV5-1
clone_size: -
j_call: TRBJ2-5
cdr3_aa: CASTPLGQGQETQYF
cdr3_nt: TGCGCCAGCACCCCCCTGGGACAGGGGCAAGAGACCCAGTACTTC

d_call: -
v_call: TRBV10-3
clone_size: -
j_call: TRBJ2-1
cdr3_aa: CAISESIQRGVNNEQFF
cdr3_nt: TGTGCCATCAGTGAGTCGATACAGCGAGGGGTAAACAATGAGCAGTTCTTC

d_call: TRBD1
v_call: TRBV28
clone_size: -
j_call: TRBJ2-1
cdr3_aa: CASSPTRDSFEQFF
cdr3_nt: TGTGCCAGCAGTCCTACTCGGGACAGTTTTGAGCAGTTCTTC

d_call: -
v_call: TRBV5-1
clone_size: many
j_call: TRBJ1-5
cdr3_aa: CASSLLGGNQPQHF
cdr3_nt: TGCGCCAGCAGCTTGTTGGGGGGCAATCAGCCCCAGCATTTT

d_call: TRBD1
v_call: TRBV14
clone_size: few
j_call: TRBJ2-5
cdr3_aa: CASSQVGQGWGQTQYF
cdr3_nt: TGTGCCAGCAGCCAAGTAGGACAGGGATGGGGGCAGACCCAGTACTTC

d_call: TRBD2
v_call: TRBV12-3/TRBV12-4
clone_size: few
j_call: TRBJ2-1
cdr3_aa: CASSPTSGLQNEQFF
cdr3_nt: TGTGCCAGCAGCCCGACTAGCGGGTTGCAGAATGAGCAGTTCTTC

d_call: TRBD2
v_call: TRBV9
clone_size: few
j_call: TRBJ2-2
cdr3_aa: CASSTGLAANTGELFF
cdr3_nt: TGTGCCAGCAGCACAGGACTAGCGGCGAACACCGGGGAGCTGTTTTTT

d_call: TRBD2
v_call: TRBV5-5
clone_size: few
j_call: TRBJ2-7
cdr3_aa: CASRFGLAGAYEQYF
cdr3_nt: TGTGCCAGCAGATTTGGACTAGCGGGAGCTTACGAGCAGTACTTC

d_call: TRBD1
v_call: TRBV29-1
clone_size: -
j_call: TRBJ1-1
cdr3_aa: CSVLTGGNTEAFF
cdr3_nt: TGCAGCGTCCTGACAGGGGGGAACACTGAAGCTTTCTTT

d_call: -
v_call: TRBV12-3/TRBV12-4
clone_size: many
j_call: TRBJ2-2
cdr3_aa: CASSLVGDTGELFF
cdr3_nt: TGTGCCAGCAGTTTAGTAGGGGACACCGGGGAGCTGTTTTTT

d_call: -
v_call: TRBV10-3
clone_size: -
j_call: TRBJ1-1
cdr3_aa: CAIRLGWNTEAFF
cdr3_nt: TGTGCCATCCGTCTCGGGTGGAACACTGAAGCTTTCTTT

d_call: -
v_call: TRBV12-3/TRBV12-4
clone_size: -
j_call: TRBJ1-5
cdr3_aa: CASSYGQKNQPQHF
cdr3_nt: TGTGCCAGCAGTTACGGACAGAAGAATCAGCCCCAGCATTTT

d_call: TRBD2
v_call: TRBV14
clone_size: -
j_call: TRBJ2-1
cdr3_aa: CASSQPKGAGGAYNEQFF
cdr3_nt: TGTGCCAGCAGCCAGCCTAAAGGGGCGGGGGGAGCCTACAATGAGCAGTTCTTC

d_call: -
v_call: TRBV5-1
clone_size: many
j_call: TRBJ2-1
cdr3_aa: CASSLAVGSGSNEQFF
cdr3_nt: TGCGCCAGCAGCTTGGCTGTGGGTAGCGGAAGCAATGAGCAGTTCTTC

d_call: TRBD2
v_call: TRBV10-2
clone_size: -
j_call: TRBJ2-7
cdr3_aa: CASSESRLAGIYEQYF
cdr3_nt: TGCGCCAGCAGTGAGTCAAGACTAGCGGGGATCTACGAGCAGTACTTC

d_call: -
v_call: TRBV4-1
clone_size: many
j_call: TRBJ1-5
cdr3_aa: CASSQDHSNNQPQHF
cdr3_nt: TGCGCCAGCAGCCAAGATCACAGCAACAATCAGCCCCAGCATTTT

d_call: -
v_call: TRBV12-3/TRBV12-4
clone_size: -
j_call: TRBJ2-1
cdr3_aa: CASSPLSTSWREQFF
cdr3_nt: TGTGCCAGCAGTCCCCTATCCACCTCCTGGAGGGAGCAGTTCTTC

d_call: -
v_call: TRBV4-1
clone_size: -
j_call: TRBJ2-3
cdr3_aa: CASSQTQVDTQYF
cdr3_nt: TGCGCCAGCAGCCAGACCCAGGTAGATACGCAGTATTTT

d_call: -
v_call: TRBV3-1
clone_size: -
j_call: TRBJ2-1
cdr3_aa: CASSQDPIGKDNEQFF
cdr3_nt: TGTGCCAGCAGCCAAGATCCGATCGGGAAAGACAATGAGCAGTTCTTC

d_call: -
v_call: TRBV18
clone_size: few
j_call: TRBJ1-4
cdr3_aa: CASSPPFATNEKLFF
cdr3_nt: TGTGCCAGCTCACCACCCTTTGCAACTAATGAAAAACTGTTTTTT

d_call: TRBD1
v_call: TRBV6-1
clone_size: -
j_call: TRBJ2-2
cdr3_aa: CASSRGTGGLNTGELFF
cdr3_nt: TGTGCCAGCAGTCGAGGGACAGGGGGCCTAAACACCGGGGAGCTGTTTTTT

d_call: -
v_call: TRBV7-8
clone_size: -
j_call: TRBJ2-7
cdr3_aa: CASSLVATYEQYF
cdr3_nt: TGTGCCAGCAGCTTAGTGGCTACGTACGAGCAGTACTTC